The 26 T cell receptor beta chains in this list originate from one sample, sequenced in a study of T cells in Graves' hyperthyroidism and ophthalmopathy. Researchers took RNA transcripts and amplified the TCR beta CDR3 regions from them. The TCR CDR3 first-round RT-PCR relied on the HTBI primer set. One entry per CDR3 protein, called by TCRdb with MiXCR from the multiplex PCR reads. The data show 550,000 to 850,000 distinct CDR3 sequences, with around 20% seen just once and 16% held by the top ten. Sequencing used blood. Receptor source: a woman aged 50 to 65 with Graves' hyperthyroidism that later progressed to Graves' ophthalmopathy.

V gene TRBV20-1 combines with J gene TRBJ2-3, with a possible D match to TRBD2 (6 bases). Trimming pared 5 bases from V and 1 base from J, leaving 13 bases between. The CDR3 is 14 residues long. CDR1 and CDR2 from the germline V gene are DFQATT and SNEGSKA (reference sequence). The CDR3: CSAPGEARTDTQYF. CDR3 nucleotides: TGCAGTGCTCCCGGGGAGGCGCGCACAGATACGCAGTATTTT.

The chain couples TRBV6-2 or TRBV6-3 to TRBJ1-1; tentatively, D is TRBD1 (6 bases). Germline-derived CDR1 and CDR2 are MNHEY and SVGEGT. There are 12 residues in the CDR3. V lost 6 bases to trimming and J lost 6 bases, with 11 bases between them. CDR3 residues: CASSRGGPEAFF. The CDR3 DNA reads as TGTGCCAGCAGCCGCGGGGGCCCTGAAGCTTTCTTT.

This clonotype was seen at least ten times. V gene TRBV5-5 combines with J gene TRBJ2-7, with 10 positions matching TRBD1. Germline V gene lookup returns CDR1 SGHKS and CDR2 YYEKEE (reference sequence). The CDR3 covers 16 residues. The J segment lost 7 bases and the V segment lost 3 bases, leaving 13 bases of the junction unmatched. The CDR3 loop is CASSSAPGQGSEEQYF. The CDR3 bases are TGTGCCAGCAGCTCAGCTCCGGGACAGGGGTCGGAGGAGCAGTACTTC. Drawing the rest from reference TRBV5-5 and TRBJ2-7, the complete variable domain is DAGVTQSPTHLIKTRGQQVTLRCSPISGHKSVSWYQQVLGQGPQFIFQYYEKEERGRGNFPDRFSARQFPNYSSELNVNALLLGDSALYLCASSSAPGQGSEEQYFGPGTRLTVT.

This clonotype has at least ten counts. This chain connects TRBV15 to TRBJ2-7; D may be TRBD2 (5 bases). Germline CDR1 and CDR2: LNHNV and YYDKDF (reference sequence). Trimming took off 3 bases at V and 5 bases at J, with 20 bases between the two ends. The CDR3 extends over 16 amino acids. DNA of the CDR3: TGTGCCACCAGCAGCCCTACGTTCTTCGGGAACCACGAGCAGTACTTC. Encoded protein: CATSSPTFFGNHEQYF.

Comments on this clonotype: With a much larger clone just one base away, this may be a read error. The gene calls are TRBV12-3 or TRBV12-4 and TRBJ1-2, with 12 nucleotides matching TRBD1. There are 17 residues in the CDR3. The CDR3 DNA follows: TGTGCCGGCAGTCCGGGGACAGGGGGCCTGGCTAACTATGGCTACACCTTC. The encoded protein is CAGSPGTGGLANYGYTF.

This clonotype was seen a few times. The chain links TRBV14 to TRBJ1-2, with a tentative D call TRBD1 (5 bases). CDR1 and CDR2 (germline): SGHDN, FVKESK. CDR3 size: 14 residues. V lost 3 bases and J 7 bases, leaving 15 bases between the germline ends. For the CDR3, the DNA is TGTGCCAGCAGCCACCGACCCGGACAAGGTGGCTACACCTTC. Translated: CASSHRPGQGGYTF.

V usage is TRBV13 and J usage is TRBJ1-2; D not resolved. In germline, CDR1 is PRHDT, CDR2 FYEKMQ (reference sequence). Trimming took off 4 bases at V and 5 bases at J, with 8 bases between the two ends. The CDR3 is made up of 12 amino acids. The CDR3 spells CASSSQTYGYTF. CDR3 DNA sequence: TGTGCCAGCAGCTCCCAGACTTATGGCTACACCTTC.

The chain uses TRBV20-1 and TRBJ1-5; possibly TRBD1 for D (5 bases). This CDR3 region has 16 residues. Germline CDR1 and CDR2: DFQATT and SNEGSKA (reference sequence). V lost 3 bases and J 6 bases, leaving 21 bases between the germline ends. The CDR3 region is CSARGDRGSDSQPQHF. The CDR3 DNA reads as TGCAGTGCTAGGGGGGATCGAGGATCCGACAGTCAGCCCCAGCATTTT.

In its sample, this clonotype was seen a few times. In DNA form, the CDR3 reads TGCGCCAGCAGCTTTACAGGGACCTCAGAAGCTTTCTTT. It codes for CASSFTGTSEAFF. The J gene is TRBJ1-1, the V gene TRBV5-1, with D possibly matching TRBD1 (6 bases). Trimming removed 2 bases from V and 8 bases from J, with 13 bases in between. CDR3 length: 13 amino acids. CDR1 is SGHRS, CDR2 YFSETQ, per germline. Complete variable domain (other parts from reference TRBV5-1 and TRBJ1-1): KAGVTQTPRYLIKTRGQQVTLSCSPISGHRSVSWYQQTPGQGLQFLFEYFSETQRNKGNFPGRFSGRQFSNSRSEMNVSTLELGDSALYLCASSFTGTSEAFFGQGTRLTVV.

The CDR3 coding sequence is TGTGCCAGCAGCCCAGATCCACAGGGGTCTTATAATTCACCCCTCCACTTT. Translation gives CASSPDPQGSYNSPLHF. The gene calls are TRBV7-2 and TRBJ1-6; 7 bases fit TRBD1. The junction had 11 bases not matched to a gene; V was cut back by 5 bases and J by 4 bases. From germline, CDR1 is SGHTA and CDR2 FQGNSA. The CDR3 runs 17 residues.

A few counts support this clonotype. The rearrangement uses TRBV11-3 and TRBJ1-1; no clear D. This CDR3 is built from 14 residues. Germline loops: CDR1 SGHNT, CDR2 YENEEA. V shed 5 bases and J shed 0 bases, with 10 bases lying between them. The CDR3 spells CASSSGDLNTEAFF. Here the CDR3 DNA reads TGTGCCAGCAGCAGTGGGGATCTGAACACTGAAGCTTTCTTT.

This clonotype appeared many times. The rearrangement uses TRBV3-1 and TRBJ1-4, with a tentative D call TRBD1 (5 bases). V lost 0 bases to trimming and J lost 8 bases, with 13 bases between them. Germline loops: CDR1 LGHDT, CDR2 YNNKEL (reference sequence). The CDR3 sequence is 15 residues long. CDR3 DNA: TGTGCCAGCAGCCAAGATCGGGGGACGCGCGAAAAACTGTTTTTT. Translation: CASSQDRGTREKLFF.

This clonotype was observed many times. The CDR3 region is CASSFALFEPMNTEAFF. The CDR3 nucleotides read TGTGCCAGCAGTTTTGCCTTGTTCGAACCTATGAACACTGAAGCTTTCTTT. This rearrangement joins TRBV12-3 or TRBV12-4 to TRBJ1-1; D uncertain. Trimming removed 3 bases at V and 0 bases at J, with 17 bases between. The CDR3 extends over 17 amino acids.

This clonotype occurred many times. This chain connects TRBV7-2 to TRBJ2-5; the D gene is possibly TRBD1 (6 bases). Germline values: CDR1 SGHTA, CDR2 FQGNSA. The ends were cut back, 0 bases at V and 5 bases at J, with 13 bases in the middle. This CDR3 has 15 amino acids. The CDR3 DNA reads TGTGCCAGCAGCTTAGCAGTACAGGGTTGGGAGACCCAGTACTTC. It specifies CASSLAVQGWETQYF.

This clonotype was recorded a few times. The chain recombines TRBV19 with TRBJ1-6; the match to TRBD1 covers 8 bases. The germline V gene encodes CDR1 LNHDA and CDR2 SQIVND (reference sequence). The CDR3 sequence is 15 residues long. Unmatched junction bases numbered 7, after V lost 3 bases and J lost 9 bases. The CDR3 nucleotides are TGTGCCAGTAGTATTTCGTCCCAGGGGGCTTCACCCCTCCACTTT. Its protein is CASSISSQGASPLHF.

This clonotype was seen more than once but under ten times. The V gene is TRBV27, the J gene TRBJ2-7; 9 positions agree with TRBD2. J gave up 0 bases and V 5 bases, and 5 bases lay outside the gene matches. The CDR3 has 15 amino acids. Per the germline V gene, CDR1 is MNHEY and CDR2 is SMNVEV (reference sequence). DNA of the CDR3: TGTGCCAGCAGTGGGAGCGGGGGGCCCTCCTACGAGCAGTACTTC. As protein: CASSGSGGPSYEQYF.

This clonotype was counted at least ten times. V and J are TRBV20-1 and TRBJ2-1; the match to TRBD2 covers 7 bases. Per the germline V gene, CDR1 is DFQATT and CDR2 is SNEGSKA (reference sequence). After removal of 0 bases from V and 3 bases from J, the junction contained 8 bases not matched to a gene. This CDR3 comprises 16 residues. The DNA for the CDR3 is TGCAGTGCTAGAGATATCCCGGGACTACGCTACAATGAGCAGTTCTTC. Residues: CSARDIPGLRYNEQFF.

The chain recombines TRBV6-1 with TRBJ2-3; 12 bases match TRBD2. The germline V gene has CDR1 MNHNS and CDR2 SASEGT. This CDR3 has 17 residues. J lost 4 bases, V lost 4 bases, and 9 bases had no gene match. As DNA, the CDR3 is TGTGCCAGCAGTGGGGCTAGCGGGGGGGGCCGTGCAGATACGCAGTATTTT. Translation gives CASSGASGGGRADTQYF.

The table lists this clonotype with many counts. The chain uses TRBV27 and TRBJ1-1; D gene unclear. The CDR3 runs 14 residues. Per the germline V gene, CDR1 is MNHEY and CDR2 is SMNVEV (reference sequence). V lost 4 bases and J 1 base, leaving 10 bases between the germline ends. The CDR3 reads CASSWFSSNTEAFF. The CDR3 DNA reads TGTGCCAGCAGTTGGTTCAGTTCGAACACTGAAGCTTTCTTT.

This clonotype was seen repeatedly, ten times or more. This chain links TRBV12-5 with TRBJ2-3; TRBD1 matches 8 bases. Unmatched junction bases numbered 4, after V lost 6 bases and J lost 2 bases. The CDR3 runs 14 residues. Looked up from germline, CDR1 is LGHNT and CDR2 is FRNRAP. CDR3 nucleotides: TGTGCTAGTGGCATCAGGGGGCACACAGATACGCAGTATTTT. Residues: CASGIRGHTDTQYF.

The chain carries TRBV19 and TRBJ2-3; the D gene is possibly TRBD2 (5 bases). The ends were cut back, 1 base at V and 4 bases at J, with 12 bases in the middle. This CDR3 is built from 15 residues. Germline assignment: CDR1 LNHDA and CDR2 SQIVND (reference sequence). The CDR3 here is CASSIGAAEADTQYF. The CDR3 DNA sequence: TGTGCCAGTAGTATAGGTGCGGCGGAGGCAGATACGCAGTATTTT.

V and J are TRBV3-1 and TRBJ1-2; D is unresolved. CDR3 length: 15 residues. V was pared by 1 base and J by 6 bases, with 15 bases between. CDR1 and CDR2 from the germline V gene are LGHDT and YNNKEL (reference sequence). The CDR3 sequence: CASSQGSKILHGYTF. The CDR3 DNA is TGTGCCAGCAGCCAAGGATCAAAGATACTACATGGCTACACCTTC.

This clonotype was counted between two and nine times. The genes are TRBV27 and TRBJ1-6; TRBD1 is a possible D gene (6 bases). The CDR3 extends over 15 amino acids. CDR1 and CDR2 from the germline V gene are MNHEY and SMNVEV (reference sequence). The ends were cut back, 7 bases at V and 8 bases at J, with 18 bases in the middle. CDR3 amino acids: CASTPTGLLYSPLHF. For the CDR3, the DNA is TGTGCCAGCACCCCGACAGGACTCCTATATTCACCCCTCCACTTT.

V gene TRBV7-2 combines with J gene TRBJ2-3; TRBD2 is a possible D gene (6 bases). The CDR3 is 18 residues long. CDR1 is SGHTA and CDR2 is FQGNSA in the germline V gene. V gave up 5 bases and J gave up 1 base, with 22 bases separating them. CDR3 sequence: CASSGKWGRRRGTDTQYF. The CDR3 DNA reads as TGTGCCAGCAGCGGGAAATGGGGGAGGCGACGGGGCACAGATACGCAGTATTTT.

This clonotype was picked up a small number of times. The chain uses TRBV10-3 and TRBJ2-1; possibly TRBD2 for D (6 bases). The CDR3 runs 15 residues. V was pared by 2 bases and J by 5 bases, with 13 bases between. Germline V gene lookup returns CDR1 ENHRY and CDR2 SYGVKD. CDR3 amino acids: CAISERPGVDNEQFF. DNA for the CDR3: TGTGCCATCAGTGAGCGGCCGGGGGTTGACAATGAGCAGTTCTTC.

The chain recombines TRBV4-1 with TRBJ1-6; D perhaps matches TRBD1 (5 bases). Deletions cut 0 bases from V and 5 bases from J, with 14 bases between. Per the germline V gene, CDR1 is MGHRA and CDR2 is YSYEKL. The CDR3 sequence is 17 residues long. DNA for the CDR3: TGCGCCAGCAGCCAAGATTTGAGGGGCACGGATAATTCACCCCTCCACTTT. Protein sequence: CASSQDLRGTDNSPLHF.